The clone carrying this T cell receptor beta chain was recorded a few times. The antigen remains unidentified. One entry per CDR3 protein results from TCRdb running MiXCR on the 5' RACE reads. The data hold just under 65,000 distinct CDR3 sequences, with roughly 9% observed a single time. The source of the sample is a study of early T cells in non-severe SARS-CoV-2 infection. General study findings and limits: The VDJdb matching leaned toward anti-spike CD8 responses and overlooked private and CD4 specificities.

Sequencing was performed on whole blood, taken at baseline. The sequence came from an adult who was a healthcare worker with PCR-confirmed SARS-CoV-2 infection or an uninfected control (not recorded which).

The CDR3 DNA follows: TGTGCCAGCTCACCCCCGGAGAGCTCCTACGAGCAGTACTTC. This encodes CASSPPESSYEQYF. This chain uses TRBV18 with TRBJ2-7; D not certain. This CDR3 spans 14 amino acids. Looked up from germline, CDR1 is KGHSH and CDR2 is LQKENI. Trimming pared 3 bases from V and 0 bases from J, leaving 9 bases between.